This T cell receptor beta chain derives from a study of T cells in Graves' hyperthyroidism and ophthalmopathy. RNA transcripts yielded amplified TCR beta CDR3 regions. Carried out on the TCR CDR3, a first-round RT-PCR used the HTBI primer set. TCRdb re-called the multiplex PCR reads through MiXCR, storing one row per CDR3 protein. The sample gives under 350,000 distinct CDR3 sequences, roughly 15% of which show up once; roughly 33% is in the top ten. This clonotype has just a few counts. The germline V gene has CDR1 LNHDA and CDR2 SQIVND (reference sequence). With 5 bases clipped from V and 7 bases from J, the junction kept 14 bases outside the gene matches. The CDR3 sequence is 16 residues long. Ophthalmopathy cases scored 3 or more on the Clinical Activity Score and 4 or more on NOSPECS grade, with duration below 3 months. Patients having uncontrolled infection, another autoimmune disease, pregnancy or lactation were not included.

Sequenced: blood. The sequence was obtained from a woman in her forties with Graves' ophthalmopathy. The chain couples TRBV19 to TRBJ2-1; the match to TRBD2 covers 7 bases. CDR3 region: CASSGYPAGSKNEQFF. In DNA, the CDR3 is TGTGCCAGTAGTGGGTACCCAGCGGGGAGTAAAAATGAGCAGTTCTTC.